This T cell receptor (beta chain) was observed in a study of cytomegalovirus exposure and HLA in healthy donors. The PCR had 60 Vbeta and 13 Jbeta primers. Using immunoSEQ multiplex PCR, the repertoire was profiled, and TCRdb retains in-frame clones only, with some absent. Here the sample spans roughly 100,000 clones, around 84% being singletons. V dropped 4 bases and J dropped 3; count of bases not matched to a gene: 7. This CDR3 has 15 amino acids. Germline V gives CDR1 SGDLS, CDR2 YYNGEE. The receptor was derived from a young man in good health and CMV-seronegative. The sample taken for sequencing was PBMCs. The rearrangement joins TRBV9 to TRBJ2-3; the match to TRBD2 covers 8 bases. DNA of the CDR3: TGTGCCAGCAGCCACGTCCCTAGCGGGACAGATACGCAGTATTTT. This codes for CASSHVPSGTDTQYF. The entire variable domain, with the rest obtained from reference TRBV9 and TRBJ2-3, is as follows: DSGVTQTPKHLITATGQRVTLRCSPRSGDLSVYWYQQSLDQGLQFLIQYYNGEERAKGNILERFSAQQFPDLHSELNLSSLELGDSALYFCASSHVPSGTDTQYFGPGTRLTVL.